These T cell receptor beta chains were read from a single sample in a study of identical twins. TCRdb re-analysed the 5' RACE reads in MiXCR, keeping a single row per CDR3 protein. Of more than 650,000 distinct CDR3 sequences detected, 5.5% to 7.5% appear once; the ten largest clones hold 1.5% to 2%. The sample comprised naive T cells sorted from blood. The receptors stem from a man aged 18 to 30 in good health. Each CDR3 is given with its conserved first and last residue. A D gene is named only where the DNA matches it firmly. Clone size is shown for a subset of rows, as once, few, many or a class of expanded clone.

clone_size: many; j_call: TRBJ1-5; d_call: NA; cdr3_length: 13; v_call: TRBV15; cdr3_aa: CATSRDGGQPQHF; cdr3_nt: TGTGCCACCAGCAGAGATGGGGGTCAGCCCCAGCATTTT
clone_size: many; j_call: TRBJ2-2; d_call: NA; cdr3_length: 16; v_call: TRBV18; cdr3_aa: CASSPPGTPNTGELFF; cdr3_nt: TGTGCCAGCAGCCCCCCTGGGACCCCGAACACCGGGGAGCTGTTTTTT
clone_size: many; j_call: TRBJ1-2; d_call: NA; cdr3_length: 12; v_call: TRBV30; cdr3_aa: CACTQDNYGYTF; cdr3_nt: TGTGCCTGTACCCAGGATAACTATGGCTACACCTTC
clone_size: many; j_call: TRBJ2-3; d_call: NA; cdr3_length: 15; v_call: TRBV7-2; cdr3_aa: CASSLIALGTDTQYF; cdr3_nt: TGTGCCAGCAGCTTAATAGCTTTAGGAACAGATACGCAGTATTTT
clone_size: few; j_call: TRBJ2-2; d_call: NA; cdr3_length: 13; v_call: TRBV3-1; cdr3_aa: CASSQDTTGELFF; cdr3_nt: TGTGCCAGCAGCCAAGACACAACCGGGGAGCTGTTTTTT
clone_size: many; j_call: TRBJ1-6; d_call: NA; cdr3_length: 15; v_call: TRBV12-3/TRBV12-4; cdr3_aa: CASSLSISYNSPLHF; cdr3_nt: TGTGCCAGCAGTCTGTCTATCTCCTATAATTCACCCCTCCACTTT
clone_size: NA; j_call: TRBJ2-2; d_call: NA; cdr3_length: 14; v_call: TRBV7-9; cdr3_aa: CASSSRQITGELFF; cdr3_nt: TGTGCCAGCAGCTCTAGACAGATAACCGGGGAGCTGTTTTTT
clone_size: many; j_call: TRBJ1-5; d_call: NA; cdr3_length: 12; v_call: TRBV6-2/TRBV6-3; cdr3_aa: CASSFHPQPQHF; cdr3_nt: TGTGCCAGCAGTTTCCATCCGCAGCCCCAGCATTTT
clone_size: many; j_call: TRBJ2-1; d_call: NA; cdr3_length: 15; v_call: TRBV29-1; cdr3_aa: CSVEDSGNVYNEQFF; cdr3_nt: TGCAGCGTTGAAGATAGTGGTAACGTCTACAATGAGCAGTTCTTC
clone_size: many; j_call: TRBJ2-5; d_call: NA; cdr3_length: 14; v_call: TRBV12-3/TRBV12-4; cdr3_aa: CASSLVSTGETQYF; cdr3_nt: TGTGCCAGCAGTTTAGTCTCCACCGGGGAGACCCAGTACTTC
clone_size: NA; j_call: TRBJ2-5; d_call: NA; cdr3_length: 18; v_call: TRBV12-3/TRBV12-4; cdr3_aa: CASSRGGLAALGGETQYF; cdr3_nt: TGTGCCAGCTCACGAGGGGGGCTAGCGGCCCTGGGTGGGGAGACCCAGTACTTC
clone_size: NA; j_call: TRBJ1-5; d_call: NA; cdr3_length: 15; v_call: TRBV20-1; cdr3_aa: CSAFDRDLGNQPQHF; cdr3_nt: TGCAGTGCTTTCGACCGGGACCTCGGTAATCAGCCCCAGCATTTT
clone_size: few; j_call: TRBJ1-2; d_call: NA; cdr3_length: 14; v_call: TRBV6-1; cdr3_aa: CASSQHATDYGYTF; cdr3_nt: TGTGCCAGCAGCCAACACGCAACGGACTATGGCTACACCTTC
clone_size: NA; j_call: TRBJ2-2; d_call: TRBD1; cdr3_length: 18; v_call: TRBV5-1; cdr3_aa: CASSPGTGVTSNTGELFF; cdr3_nt: TGCGCCAGCAGCCCCGGGACAGGGGTAACCTCGAACACCGGGGAGCTGTTTTTT
clone_size: many; j_call: TRBJ1-1; d_call: NA; cdr3_length: 15; v_call: TRBV20-1; cdr3_aa: CSARSQGPMNTEAFF; cdr3_nt: TGCAGTGCTAGATCCCAGGGACCCATGAACACTGAAGCTTTCTTT
clone_size: NA; j_call: TRBJ2-1; d_call: NA; cdr3_length: 17; v_call: TRBV6-2/TRBV6-3; cdr3_aa: CASSSLGLASSYNEQFF; cdr3_nt: TGTGCCAGCAGTTCCCTTGGTTTGGCGAGCTCCTACAATGAGCAGTTCTTC
clone_size: few; j_call: TRBJ2-5; d_call: TRBD2; cdr3_length: 16; v_call: TRBV18; cdr3_aa: CASSPLLSGIQETQYF; cdr3_nt: TGTGCCAGCTCACCCCTCCTTAGCGGGATTCAAGAGACCCAGTACTTC
clone_size: many; j_call: TRBJ2-7; d_call: NA; cdr3_length: 13; v_call: TRBV29-1; cdr3_aa: CSVGGGGIYEQYF; cdr3_nt: TGCAGCGTTGGAGGAGGAGGTATCTACGAGCAGTACTTC
clone_size: NA; j_call: TRBJ1-2; d_call: NA; cdr3_length: 16; v_call: TRBV14; cdr3_aa: CASSQVGGTANYGYTF; cdr3_nt: TGTGCCAGCAGCCAAGTTGGAGGGACCGCTAACTATGGCTACACCTTC
clone_size: NA; j_call: TRBJ2-6; d_call: TRBD1; cdr3_length: 15; v_call: TRBV19; cdr3_aa: CASSKTGIGANVLTF; cdr3_nt: TGTGCCAGTAGCAAGACAGGGATTGGGGCCAACGTCCTGACTTTC
clone_size: many; j_call: TRBJ2-1; d_call: NA; cdr3_length: 19; v_call: TRBV11-1; cdr3_aa: CASSYKFTALTSPYNEQFF; cdr3_nt: TGTGCCAGCAGCTACAAGTTTACAGCCTTAACGTCCCCCTACAATGAGCAGTTCTTC
clone_size: many; j_call: TRBJ1-2; d_call: NA; cdr3_length: 13; v_call: TRBV29-1; cdr3_aa: CSVEDDRRRGYTF; cdr3_nt: TGCAGCGTTGAAGATGATCGCAGACGAGGCTACACCTTC
clone_size: many; j_call: TRBJ1-5; d_call: NA; cdr3_length: 15; v_call: TRBV27; cdr3_aa: CASRTGMESGVPQHF; cdr3_nt: TGTGCCAGCAGAACGGGGATGGAGAGTGGTGTGCCCCAGCATTTT
clone_size: many; j_call: TRBJ2-3; d_call: NA; cdr3_length: 12; v_call: TRBV20-1; cdr3_aa: CSASGFTDTQYF; cdr3_nt: TGCAGTGCTAGCGGCTTCACAGATACGCAGTATTTT
clone_size: NA; j_call: TRBJ2-7; d_call: TRBD1; cdr3_length: 17; v_call: TRBV4-2; cdr3_aa: CASSQEIPRTGNYEQYF; cdr3_nt: TGTGCCAGCAGCCAAGAAATACCTAGGACAGGGAACTACGAGCAGTACTTC
clone_size: few; j_call: TRBJ2-1; d_call: TRBD1; cdr3_length: 15; v_call: TRBV25-1; cdr3_aa: CASRASGTGGSWRLF; cdr3_nt: TGTGCCAGCAGGGCTTCCGGGACAGGGGGATCTTGGCGGCTCTTC
clone_size: few; j_call: TRBJ2-3; d_call: NA; cdr3_length: 15; v_call: TRBV2; cdr3_aa: CASSSSGTGTDTQYF; cdr3_nt: TGTGCCAGCAGTTCATCCGGGACGGGCACAGATACGCAGTATTTT
clone_size: few; j_call: TRBJ2-7; d_call: TRBD1; cdr3_length: 15; v_call: TRBV4-1; cdr3_aa: CASSQAWQGAVEQYF; cdr3_nt: TGCGCCAGCAGCCAAGCATGGCAGGGGGCTGTCGAGCAGTACTTC
clone_size: many; j_call: TRBJ2-7; d_call: TRBD1; cdr3_length: 13; v_call: TRBV9; cdr3_aa: CASSGGTGSEQYF; cdr3_nt: TGTGCCAGCAGCGGAGGGACAGGGAGCGAGCAGTACTTC
clone_size: many; j_call: TRBJ2-3; d_call: TRBD1; cdr3_length: 14; v_call: TRBV5-5; cdr3_aa: CASRSGTGTDTQYF; cdr3_nt: TGTGCCAGCAGATCCGGGACAGGGACAGATACGCAGTATTTT
clone_size: NA; j_call: TRBJ2-5; d_call: NA; cdr3_length: 15; v_call: TRBV5-5; cdr3_aa: CASSLGAGKGETQYF; cdr3_nt: TGTGCCAGCAGCTTGGGGGCGGGGAAAGGAGAGACCCAGTACTTC
clone_size: few; j_call: TRBJ1-1; d_call: NA; cdr3_length: 15; v_call: TRBV3-1; cdr3_aa: CASTFGGRGNTEAFF; cdr3_nt: TGTGCCAGCACATTCGGGGGGCGCGGTAACACTGAAGCTTTCTTT
clone_size: many; j_call: TRBJ2-1; d_call: NA; cdr3_length: 12; v_call: TRBV3-1; cdr3_aa: CASSQADNEQFF; cdr3_nt: TGTGCCAGCAGCCAAGCGGACAATGAGCAGTTCTTC
clone_size: few; j_call: TRBJ2-5; d_call: TRBD2; cdr3_length: 15; v_call: TRBV7-2; cdr3_aa: CASSHTSGTAETQYF; cdr3_nt: TGTGCCAGCAGCCACACTAGCGGGACTGCAGAGACCCAGTACTTC
clone_size: many; j_call: TRBJ1-1; d_call: NA; cdr3_length: 12; v_call: TRBV10-3; cdr3_aa: CAISERSTEAFF; cdr3_nt: TGTGCCATCAGTGAGAGGAGCACTGAAGCTTTCTTT
clone_size: NA; j_call: TRBJ2-7; d_call: TRBD1; cdr3_length: 14; v_call: TRBV28; cdr3_aa: CASTTGTGPYEQYF; cdr3_nt: TGTGCCAGCACTACCGGGACAGGGCCCTACGAGCAGTACTTC
clone_size: many; j_call: TRBJ2-3; d_call: NA; cdr3_length: 16; v_call: TRBV4-1; cdr3_aa: CASSQAARSLADTQYF; cdr3_nt: TGCGCCAGCAGCCAAGCAGCCCGGAGTTTGGCGGATACGCAGTATTTT
clone_size: NA; j_call: TRBJ2-1; d_call: NA; cdr3_length: 14; v_call: TRBV27; cdr3_aa: CASSLSGRIYEQFF; cdr3_nt: TGTGCCAGCAGTTTATCCGGGAGAATCTATGAGCAGTTCTTC
clone_size: NA; j_call: TRBJ2-1; d_call: NA; cdr3_length: 20; v_call: TRBV4-3; cdr3_aa: CASSRVGPIRGRYSYNEQFF; cdr3_nt: TGCGCCAGCAGCCGGGTCGGGCCTATCAGGGGCCGTTACTCCTACAATGAGCAGTTCTTC
clone_size: NA; j_call: TRBJ1-2; d_call: TRBD1; cdr3_length: 14; v_call: TRBV12-3/TRBV12-4; cdr3_aa: CASSLGTGFYGYTF; cdr3_nt: TGTGCCAGCAGTTTGGGGACAGGGTTCTATGGCTACACCTTC